The 23 T cell receptor beta chains in this list originate from one sample, sequenced in a study of T cell responses to AZD1222 COVID-19 vaccine. Using immunoSEQ multiplex PCR, the repertoire was profiled, and TCRdb retains in-frame clones only, with some absent. Of about 140,000 clones in the sample, about 93% were seen once. The sample in question was peripheral blood, obtained 28 days after the second AZD1222 dose. The receptors were sampled from an adult who received the AZD1222 COVID-19 vaccine.

The chain combines TRBV19 with TRBJ1-3; no clear D gene. The CDR3 has 15 residues. The germline V gene encodes CDR1 LNHDA and CDR2 SQIVND (reference sequence). Trimming stripped 3 bases from V and 0 bases from J, with 9 bases between. CDR3 sequence (DNA): TGTGCCAGTAGTATGGGGAGTCACTCTGGAAACACCATATATTTT. It codes for CASSMGSHSGNTIYF.

The chain combines TRBV5-3 with TRBJ1-3; no reliable D call. TRBV5-3 is an ORF for which the function is uncertain. This CDR3 contains 15 residues. V dropped 3 bases and J dropped 3 bases, with 13 bases sitting between them. Here the CDR3 DNA reads TGTGCCAGAAGCTCCCCCGTGCAGGTTGGAAACACCATATATTTT. Amino acid sequence: CARSSPVQVGNTIYF.

The J gene is TRBJ2-4, the V gene TRBV3-1 (or the pseudogene TRBV3-2); D is possibly TRBD1 or TRBD2 (5 bases each). CDR3 length: 17 residues. Per the germline V gene, CDR1 is LGHDT and CDR2 is YNNKEL (reference sequence). The V gene lost 0 bases and the J gene lost 0 bases, with 12 bases spanning the gap. The CDR3 region has the DNA TGTGCCAGCAGCCAAGAACCGGGGCCCCTAGCCAAAAACATTCAGTACTTC. It translates to CASSQEPGPLAKNIQYF.

About this clone itself: One junction end disagrees with the germline gene, perhaps due to a read error. The chain recombines TRBV5-1 with TRBJ1-2; D remains unclear. The germline CDR1 and CDR2 sequences are SGHRS and YFSETQ. This CDR3 comprises 14 residues. The CDR3 region has the DNA TGCGCCAGCACCTTGGAGTCAGCTAACTATGGCTACACCTTC. Encoded protein: CASTLESANYGYTF.

This clone came up a few times. The chain uses TRBV7-2 and TRBJ2-6; 7 bases align to TRBD2. Germline values: CDR1 SGHTA, CDR2 FQGNSA. The ends lost 11 bases at V and 0 bases at J; junction bases unmatched: 7. This CDR3 region has 15 residues. The DNA of the CDR3 is TGTGCCGGGGGAGGGGTTCGCTCTGGGGCCAACGTCCTGACTTTC. This encodes CAGGGVRSGANVLTF. Using reference TRBV7-2 and TRBJ2-6 for the parts outside the CDR3, the full variable domain is GAGVSQSPSNKVTEKGKDVELRCDPISGHTALYWYRQSLGQGLEFLIYFQGNSAPDKSGLPSDRFSAERTGGSVSTLTIQRTQQEDSAVYLCAGGGVRSGANVLTFGAGSRLTVL.

V and J are TRBV4-3 and TRBJ2-1; the match to TRBD1 covers 7 bases. Per germline, CDR1 LGHNA and CDR2 YSLEER. This CDR3 comprises 17 residues. The junction had 15 bases not matched to a gene; V was cut back by 4 bases and J by 6 bases. This CDR3 reads CASSPTFDRVRGNEQFF. DNA for the CDR3: TGCGCCAGCAGCCCGACCTTCGACAGGGTTAGGGGCAATGAGCAGTTCTTC.

The chain couples TRBV12-5 to TRBJ1-1; tentatively, D is TRBD1 (5 bases). The CDR3 spans 13 residues. Germline assignment: CDR1 LGHNT and CDR2 FRNRAP. V lost 4 bases to trimming and J lost 4 bases, with 10 bases between them. CDR3 sequence (DNA): TGTGCTAGTGGTTCCACTACAGGCACTGAAGCTTTCTTT. It yields the protein CASGSTTGTEAFF.

The chain employs TRBV2 and TRBJ2-7; D tentatively reads TRBD1 or TRBD2 (5 bases each). The CDR3 spans 15 residues. V was trimmed by 6 bases and J by 0 bases, leaving 15 bases between them. Germline V lookup: CDR1 SNHLY, CDR2 FYNNEI. CDR3 region: CASSRTEGLSYEQYF. CDR3 DNA: TGTGCCAGCAGCAGAACCGAGGGGCTCTCCTACGAGCAGTACTTC.

The chain uses TRBV28 and TRBJ1-2; 7 bases line up with TRBD1. The CDR3 consists of 12 residues. V trimming: 4 bases; J trimming: 5 bases; junction bases outside the gene matches: 1. The germline gives CDR1 MDHEN, CDR2 SYDVKM. The CDR3 DNA is TGTGCCAGCAGTTCGACAGGGTATGGCTACACCTTC. Residues: CASSSTGYGYTF.

This clone was observed once. This sequence joins TRBV5-6 and TRBJ2-5; 8 bases align to TRBD2. This CDR3 spans 15 amino acids. The germline V gene encodes CDR1 SGHDT and CDR2 YYEEEE. The J segment lost 4 bases and the V segment lost 4 bases, leaving 9 bases of the junction unmatched. CDR3 in amino acids: CASSPPGLVGETQYF. The DNA of the CDR3 is TGTGCCAGCAGCCCGCCGGGACTAGTTGGAGAGACCCAGTACTTC. The full variable domain, completed using reference TRBV5-6 and TRBJ2-5, is DAGVTQSPTHLIKTRGQQVTLRCSPKSGHDTVSWYQQALGQGPQFIFQYYEEEERQRGNFPDRFSGHQFPNYSSELNVNALLLGDSALYLCASSPPGLVGETQYFGPGTRLLVL.

This chain connects TRBV18 to TRBJ2-7, with 8 bases lining up with TRBD2. In germline, CDR1 is KGHSH, CDR2 LQKENI. V was clipped by 4 bases and J by 2 bases; unmatched bases: 7. There are 15 residues in the CDR3. The CDR3 sequence is CASSRRGGGAYEQYF. CDR3 sequence (DNA): TGTGCCAGCTCACGCCGGGGGGGAGGTGCCTACGAGCAGTACTTC.

The chain carries TRBV10-3 and TRBJ2-1; D is possibly TRBD1 or TRBD2 (5 bases each). CDR1 is ENHRY and CDR2 is SYGVKD in the germline V gene. The ends were cut back, 6 bases at V and 10 bases at J, with 10 bases in the middle. CDR3 length equals 11 residues. CDR3 loop: CAIRRDGEQFF. Here the CDR3 DNA reads TGTGCCATCAGAAGGGACGGGGAGCAGTTCTTC.

The chain has TRBV5-6 and TRBJ1-1, with D possibly being TRBD1 (6 bases). The germline V and J ends were trimmed by 0 bases and 2 bases, with 11 bases remaining between them. Germline CDR1 and CDR2: SGHDT and YYEEEE. The CDR3 extends over 15 amino acids. The CDR3 coding sequence is TGTGCCAGCAGCTTGGCTATGACAGGCAACACTGAAGCTTTCTTT. Translated: CASSLAMTGNTEAFF. Drawing the rest from reference TRBV5-6 and TRBJ1-1, the complete variable domain is DAGVTQSPTHLIKTRGQQVTLRCSPKSGHDTVSWYQQALGQGPQFIFQYYEEEERQRGNFPDRFSGHQFPNYSSELNVNALLLGDSALYLCASSLAMTGNTEAFFGQGTRLTVV.

This clone turned up a few times. The chain joins TRBV28 to TRBJ1-4; TRBD1 is a possible D gene (6 bases). Germline lookup yields CDR1 MDHEN and CDR2 SYDVKM. The CDR3 is 14 amino acids. V was trimmed by 2 bases and J by 8 bases, leaving 12 bases between them. The CDR3 loop reads CASSLIQGREKLFF. DNA of the CDR3: TGTGCCAGCAGTTTAATCCAGGGGAGGGAAAAACTGTTTTTT.

V usage is TRBV5-4 and J usage is TRBJ2-3; D perhaps matches TRBD2 (6 bases). The CDR3 covers 13 residues. Germline V gives CDR1 SGHNT, CDR2 YYREEE (reference sequence). V was cut by 4 bases and J by 7 bases, with 13 bases left in between. CDR3 DNA: TGTGCCAGCAGCCTGAGGGACTCATATACGCAGTATTTT. Amino acids: CASSLRDSYTQYF.

The chain links TRBV29-1 to TRBJ1-1; TRBD1 agrees at 11 bases. CDR1 is SQVTM, CDR2 ANQGSEA, per germline. The CDR3 contains 14 residues. The V gene end was trimmed by 8 bases and the J gene end by 4 bases; junction bases not matched to a gene: 9. CDR3 region: CSIAFGTGGTEAFF. The CDR3 DNA sequence: TGCAGCATAGCCTTCGGGACAGGGGGCACTGAAGCTTTCTTT. Filled out from reference TRBV29-1 and TRBJ1-1, the complete variable domain reads SAVISQKPSRDICQRGTSLTIQCQVDSQVTMMFWYRQQPGQSLTLIATANQGSEATYESGFVIDKFPISRPNLTFSTLTVSNMSPEDSSIYLCSIAFGTGGTEAFFGQGTRLTVV.

This chain joins TRBV3-1 (or the pseudogene TRBV3-2) and TRBJ1-2; 8 nucleotides match TRBD1. The CDR3 is made up of 14 amino acids. J gave up 8 bases and V 0 bases, and 5 bases lay outside the gene matches. Per the germline V gene, CDR1 is LGHDT and CDR2 is YNNKEL (reference sequence). CDR3 coding DNA: TGTGCCAGCAGCCAAGATCACAGGGGGGAAGGCTACACCTTC. Its translation: CASSQDHRGEGYTF.

V usage is TRBV7-2 and J usage is TRBJ1-2, with 7 bases matching TRBD1. CDR1 and CDR2 from the germline V gene are SGHTA and FQGNSA. V lost 3 bases and J lost 3; bases outside the gene matches: 4. This CDR3 is 14 amino acids long. The CDR3 DNA follows: TGTGCCAGCAGCTTGGGACAGAACTACTATGGCTACACCTTC. Translating gives CASSLGQNYYGYTF.

The chain recombines TRBV6-5 with TRBJ1-1, with unresolved D. Trimming stripped 6 bases from V and 6 bases from J, with 8 bases between. Germline values: CDR1 MNHEY, CDR2 SVGAGI. The CDR3 covers 11 residues. The CDR3 is CASRGVAEAFF. In DNA, the CDR3 is TGTGCCAGCAGGGGTGTCGCTGAAGCTTTCTTT.

The V and J genes are TRBV5-1 and TRBJ1-6; 10 bases line up with TRBD1. The CDR3 loop spans 15 amino acids. In germline, CDR1 is SGHRS, CDR2 YFSETQ. With V trimmed by 4 bases and J by 5 bases, 3 bases remained unmatched. In DNA, the CDR3 is TGCGCCAGCAGCGGCGGGACAGGGGATAATTCACCCCTCCACTTT. It codes for CASSGGTGDNSPLHF.

The chain carries TRBV7-2 and TRBJ2-2; D assignment may be TRBD1 or TRBD2 (7 bases each). V shed 5 bases and J shed 0 bases, with 16 bases lying between them. CDR1 is SGHTA, CDR2 FQGNSA, per germline. The CDR3 is made up of 17 amino acids. The CDR3: CASSHDRDYTNTGELFF. In DNA, the CDR3 is TGTGCCAGCAGCCACGACAGGGACTATACGAACACCGGGGAGCTGTTTTTT.

This clone occurred a few times. The chain carries TRBV12-3 or TRBV12-4 and TRBJ1-5; no reliable D call. Trimming stripped 6 bases from V and 0 bases from J, with 6 bases between. CDR3 length: 13 residues. The CDR3 coding sequence is TGTGCCAGCAGCGAATATAGCAATCAGCCCCAGCATTTT. It codes for CASSEYSNQPQHF.

This chain links TRBV19 with TRBJ1-4, with D perhaps TRBD1 (6 bases). Germline V gives CDR1 LNHDA, CDR2 SQIVND (reference sequence). The CDR3 is 14 amino acids. V was cut by 9 bases and J by 4 bases, with 15 bases left in between. The CDR3 loop reads CASKLQGDNEKLFF. In nucleotides, the CDR3 is TGTGCCAGCAAACTACAGGGCGATAATGAAAAACTGTTTTTT.